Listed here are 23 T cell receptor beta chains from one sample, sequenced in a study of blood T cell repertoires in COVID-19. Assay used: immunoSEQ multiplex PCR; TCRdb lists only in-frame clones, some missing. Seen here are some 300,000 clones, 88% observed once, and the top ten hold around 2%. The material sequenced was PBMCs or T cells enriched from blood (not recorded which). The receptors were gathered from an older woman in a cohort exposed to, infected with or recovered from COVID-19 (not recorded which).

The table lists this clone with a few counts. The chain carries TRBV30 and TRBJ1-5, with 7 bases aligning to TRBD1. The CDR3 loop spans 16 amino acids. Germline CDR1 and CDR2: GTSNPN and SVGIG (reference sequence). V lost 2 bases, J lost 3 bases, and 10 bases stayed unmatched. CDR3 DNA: TGTGCCTGGAGTAAATCCCGGGACAGCTCCAATCAGCCCCAGCATTTT. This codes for CAWSKSRDSSNQPQHF.

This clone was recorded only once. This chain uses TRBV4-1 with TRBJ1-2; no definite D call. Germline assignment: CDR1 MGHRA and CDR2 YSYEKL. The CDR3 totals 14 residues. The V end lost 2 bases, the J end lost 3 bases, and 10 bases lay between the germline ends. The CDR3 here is CASSQPPADYGYTF. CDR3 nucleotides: TGCGCCAGCAGCCAACCCCCGGCGGACTATGGCTACACCTTC.

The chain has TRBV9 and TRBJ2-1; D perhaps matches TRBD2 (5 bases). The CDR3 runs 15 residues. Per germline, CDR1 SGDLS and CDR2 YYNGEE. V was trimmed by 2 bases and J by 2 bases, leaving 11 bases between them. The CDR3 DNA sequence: TGTGCCAGCAGCGTCCGGGATTTACCCTACAATGAGCAGTTCTTC. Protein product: CASSVRDLPYNEQFF.

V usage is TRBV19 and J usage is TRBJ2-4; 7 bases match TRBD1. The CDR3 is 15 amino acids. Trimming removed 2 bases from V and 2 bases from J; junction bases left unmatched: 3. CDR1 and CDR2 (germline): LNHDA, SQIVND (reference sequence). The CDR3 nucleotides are TGTGCCAGTAGTATACCAGGGGGATCCAAAAACATTCAGTACTTC. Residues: CASSIPGGSKNIQYF. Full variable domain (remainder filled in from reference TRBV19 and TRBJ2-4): DGGITQSPKYLFRKEGQNVTLSCEQNLNHDAMYWYRQDPGQGLRLIYYSQIVNDFQKGDIAEGYSVSREKKESFPLTVTSAQKNPTAFYLCASSIPGGSKNIQYFGAGTRLSVL.

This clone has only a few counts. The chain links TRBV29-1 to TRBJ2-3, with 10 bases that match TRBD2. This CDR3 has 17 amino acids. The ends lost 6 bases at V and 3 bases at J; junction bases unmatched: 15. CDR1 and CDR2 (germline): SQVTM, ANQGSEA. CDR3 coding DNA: TGCAGCGTGGGGCCCGGGACTAGCGTAATTCGAACAGATACGCAGTATTTT. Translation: CSVGPGTSVIRTDTQYF.

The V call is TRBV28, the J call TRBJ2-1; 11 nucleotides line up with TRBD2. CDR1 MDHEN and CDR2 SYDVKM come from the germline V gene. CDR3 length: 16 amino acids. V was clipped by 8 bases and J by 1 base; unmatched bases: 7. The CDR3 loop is CASPPGLAASYNEQFF. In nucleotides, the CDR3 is TGTGCCAGCCCACCGGGACTAGCGGCTTCCTACAATGAGCAGTTCTTC.

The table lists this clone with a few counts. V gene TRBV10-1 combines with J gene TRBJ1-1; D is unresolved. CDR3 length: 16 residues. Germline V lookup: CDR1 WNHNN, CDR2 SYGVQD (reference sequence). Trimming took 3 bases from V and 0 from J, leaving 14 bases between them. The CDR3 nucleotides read TGCGCCAGCAGTGAACAGAAAGGCTTTATGAACACTGAAGCTTTCTTT. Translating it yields CASSEQKGFMNTEAFF.

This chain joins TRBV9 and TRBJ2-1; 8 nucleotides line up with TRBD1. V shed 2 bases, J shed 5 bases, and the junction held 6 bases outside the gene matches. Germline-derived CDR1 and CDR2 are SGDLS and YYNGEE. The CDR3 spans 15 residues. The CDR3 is CASSVTGQDDNEQFF. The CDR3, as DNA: TGTGCCAGCAGCGTTACGGGACAGGACGACAATGAGCAGTTCTTC.

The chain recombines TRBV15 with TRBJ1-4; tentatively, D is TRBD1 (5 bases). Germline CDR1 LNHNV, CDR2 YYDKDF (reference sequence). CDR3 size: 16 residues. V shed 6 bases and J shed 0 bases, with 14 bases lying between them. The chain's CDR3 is CATSSGHLSTNEKLFF. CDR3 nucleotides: TGTGCCACCAGTTCAGGACACCTCTCAACTAATGAAAAACTGTTTTTT.

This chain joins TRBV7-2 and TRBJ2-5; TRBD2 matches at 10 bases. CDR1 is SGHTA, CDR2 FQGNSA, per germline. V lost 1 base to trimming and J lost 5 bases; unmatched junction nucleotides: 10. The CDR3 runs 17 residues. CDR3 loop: CASSLVGAGGLRETQYF. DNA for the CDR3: TGTGCCAGCAGCTTAGTCGGAGCGGGAGGGCTGCGGGAGACCCAGTACTTC. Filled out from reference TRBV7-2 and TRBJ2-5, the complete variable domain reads GAGVSQSPSNKVTEKGKDVELRCDPISGHTALYWYRQSLGQGLEFLIYFQGNSAPDKSGLPSDRFSAERTGGSVSTLTIQRTQQEDSAVYLCASSLVGAGGLRETQYFGPGTRLLVL.

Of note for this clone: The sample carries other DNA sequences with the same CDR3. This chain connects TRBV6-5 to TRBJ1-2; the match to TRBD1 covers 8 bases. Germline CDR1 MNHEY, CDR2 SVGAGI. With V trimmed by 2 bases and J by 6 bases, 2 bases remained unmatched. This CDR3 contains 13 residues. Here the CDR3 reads CASSYGQGNGYTF. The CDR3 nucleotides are TGTGCCAGCAGTTACGGACAGGGTAATGGCTACACCTTC.

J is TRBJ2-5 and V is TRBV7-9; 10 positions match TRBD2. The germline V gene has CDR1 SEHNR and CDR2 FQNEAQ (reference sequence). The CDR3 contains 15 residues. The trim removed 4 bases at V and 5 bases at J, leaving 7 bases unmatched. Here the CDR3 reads CASSSLAGWAETQYF. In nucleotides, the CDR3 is TGTGCCAGCAGCTCACTAGCGGGATGGGCGGAGACCCAGTACTTC.

DNA for the CDR3: TGTGCCAGCAGTTGGTCCCGCACAGGGAATGAGCAGTTCTTC. Translated, it gives CASSWSRTGNEQFF. The chain employs TRBV28 and TRBJ2-1; weak D call: TRBD1 (6 bases). In germline, CDR1 is MDHEN, CDR2 SYDVKM. The CDR3 length is 14 residues. Trimming removed 4 bases at V and 7 bases at J, with 14 bases between. The full variable domain, its missing parts supplied by reference TRBV28 and TRBJ2-1, is DVKVTQSSRYLVKRTGEKVFLECVQDMDHENMFWYRQDPGLGLRLIYFSYDVKMKEKGDIPEGYSVSREKKERFSLILESASTNQTSMYLCASSWSRTGNEQFFGPGTRLTVL.

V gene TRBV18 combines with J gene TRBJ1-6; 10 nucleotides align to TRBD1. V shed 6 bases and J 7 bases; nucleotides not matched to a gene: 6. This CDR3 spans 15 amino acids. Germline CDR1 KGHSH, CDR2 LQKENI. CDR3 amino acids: CASSPGTGANSPLHF. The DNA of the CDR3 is TGTGCCAGCTCTCCCGGGACAGGGGCGAATTCACCCCTCCACTTT.

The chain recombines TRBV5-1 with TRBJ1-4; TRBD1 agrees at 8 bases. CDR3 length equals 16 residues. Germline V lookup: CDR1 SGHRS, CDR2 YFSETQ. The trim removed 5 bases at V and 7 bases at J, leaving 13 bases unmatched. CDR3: CASSPTQQGVGEKLFF. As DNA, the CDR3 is TGCGCCAGCAGTCCTACCCAACAGGGGGTGGGTGAAAAACTGTTTTTT.

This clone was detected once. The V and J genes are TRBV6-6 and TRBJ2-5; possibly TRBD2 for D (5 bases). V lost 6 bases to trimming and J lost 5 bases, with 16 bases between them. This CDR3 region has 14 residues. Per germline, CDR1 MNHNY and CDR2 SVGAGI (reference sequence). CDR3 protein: CASSLRGDWETQYF. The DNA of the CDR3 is TGTGCCAGCAGCCTCCGGGGTGATTGGGAGACCCAGTACTTC.

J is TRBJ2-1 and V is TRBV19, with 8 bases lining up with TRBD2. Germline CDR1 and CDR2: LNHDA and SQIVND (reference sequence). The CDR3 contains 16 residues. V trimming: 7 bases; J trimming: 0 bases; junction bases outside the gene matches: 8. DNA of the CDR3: TGTGCCAGTAAGGCTAGCGGGCTGAGCTCCTACAATGAGCAGTTCTTC. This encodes CASKASGLSSYNEQFF.

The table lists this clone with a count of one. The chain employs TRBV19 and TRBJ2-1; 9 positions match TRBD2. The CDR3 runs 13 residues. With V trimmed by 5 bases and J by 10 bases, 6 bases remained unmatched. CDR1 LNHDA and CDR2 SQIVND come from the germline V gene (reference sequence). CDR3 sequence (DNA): TGTGCCAGTAGTTTAGCGGGAGCCGGGGAGCAGTTCTTC. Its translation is CASSLAGAGEQFF.

The CDR3 region is CAISEVQGKSYEQYF. The CDR3 nucleotides are TGTGCCATCAGTGAGGTACAGGGTAAGTCCTACGAGCAGTACTTC. This sequence joins TRBV10-3 and TRBJ2-7, with D perhaps matching TRBD1 (6 bases). Germline assignment: CDR1 ENHRY and CDR2 SYGVKD. V was pared by 2 bases and J by 1 base, with 12 bases between. The CDR3 is made up of 15 amino acids.

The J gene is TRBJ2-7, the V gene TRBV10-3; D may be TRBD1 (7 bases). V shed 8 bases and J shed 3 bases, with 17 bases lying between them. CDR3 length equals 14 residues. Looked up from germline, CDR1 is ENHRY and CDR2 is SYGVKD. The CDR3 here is CAIQGGPVVYEQYF. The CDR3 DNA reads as TGTGCCATCCAGGGGGGCCCCGTCGTCTACGAGCAGTACTTC.

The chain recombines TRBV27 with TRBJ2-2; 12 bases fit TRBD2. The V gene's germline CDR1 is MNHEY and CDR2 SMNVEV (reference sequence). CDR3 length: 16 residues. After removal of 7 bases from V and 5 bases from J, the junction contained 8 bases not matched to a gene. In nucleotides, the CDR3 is TGTGCCAGCACTTCCCCCCTAGCGGGAGGGACCGGGGAGCTGTTTTTT. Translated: CASTSPLAGGTGELFF.

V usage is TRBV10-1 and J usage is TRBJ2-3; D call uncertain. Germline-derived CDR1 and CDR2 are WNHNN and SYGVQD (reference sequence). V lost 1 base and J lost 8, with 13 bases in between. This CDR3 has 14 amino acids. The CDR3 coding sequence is TGCGCCAGCAGTGAGTTAGGCGACTTTGGTACGCAGTATTTT. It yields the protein CASSELGDFGTQYF.

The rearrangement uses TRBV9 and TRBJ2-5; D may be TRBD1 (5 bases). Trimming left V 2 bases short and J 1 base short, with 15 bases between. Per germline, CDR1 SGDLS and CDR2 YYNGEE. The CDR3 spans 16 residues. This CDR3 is CASSVVGREPQETQYF. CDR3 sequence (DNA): TGTGCCAGCAGCGTCGTCGGCAGGGAACCCCAAGAGACCCAGTACTTC.